Listed here are 14 T cell receptor beta chains from one sample, sequenced in a study of human T cells and chemical hapten exposure. Regarding time point: pre-sensitization, week 0. The sample's treatment: therapeutic diphenylcyclopropenone sensitization with weekly scalp DPC. TCRdb reprocessed the RACE reads with MiXCR, giving one entry per CDR3 protein. The table lists under 200,000 distinct CDR3 sequences, around 30% of them singletons. The sequencing here drew on whole blood, taken in connection with sensitization to the hapten diphenylcyclopropenone (DPC). Source of these receptors: a woman in her 30s with alopecia areata. Some clones in this sample may be carry-over from other donors' samples.

The gene calls are TRBV28 and TRBJ2-2; D could derive from TRBD1 or TRBD2 (5 bases each). Trimming shortened V by 6 bases and J by 0 bases, and 11 bases separated the two germline ends. The CDR3 contains 15 residues. Germline V gene sequence: CDR1 MDHEN, CDR2 SYDVKM. The CDR3 region has the DNA TGTGCCAGCAGGAGGGGAGATACGAACACCGGGGAGCTGTTTTTT. Translation gives CASRRGDTNTGELFF.

This clonotype turned up a few times. This chain uses TRBV4-1 with TRBJ1-4, with 8 bases aligning to TRBD1. The CDR3 is 15 residues long. V lost 5 bases to trimming and J lost 4 bases; unmatched junction nucleotides: 6. Germline values: CDR1 MGHRA, CDR2 YSYEKL. This CDR3 is CASSIQGGGNEKLFF. CDR3 nucleotide sequence: TGCGCCAGCAGCATACAGGGGGGTGGTAATGAAAAACTGTTTTTT.

The rearrangement uses TRBV9 and TRBJ2-3, with no clear D. V lost 3 bases and J 2 bases, leaving 10 bases between the germline ends. The CDR3 extends over 14 amino acids. Germline CDR1 SGDLS, CDR2 YYNGEE. CDR3 DNA sequence: TGTGCCAGCAGCGAGGGCTCAGCCACAGATACGCAGTATTTT. Translation: CASSEGSATDTQYF.

J is TRBJ1-1 and V is TRBV7-2; D not certain. Germline CDR1 is SGHTA and CDR2 is FQGNSA. V lost 2 bases and J lost 4, with 8 bases in between. The CDR3 spans 13 residues. Here the CDR3 reads CASSLRVGTEAFF. The CDR3 region has the DNA TGTGCCAGCAGCTTAAGGGTTGGCACTGAAGCTTTCTTT.

In this sample, this clonotype turned up once. The chain employs TRBV2 and TRBJ1-4; tentatively, D is TRBD1 (6 bases). The CDR3 runs to 14 residues. CDR1 is SNHLY and CDR2 is FYNNEI in the germline V gene. V shed 9 bases and J shed 6 bases, with 17 bases lying between them. DNA of the CDR3: TGTGCCAGTGGGGGGGCCAGAGCCTATGAAAAACTGTTTTTT. This gives the protein CASGGARAYEKLFF. Full variable domain (missing parts from reference TRBV2 and TRBJ1-4): EPEVTQTPSHQVTQMGQEVILRCVPISNHLYFYWYRQILGQKVEFLVSFYNNEISEKSEIFDDQFSVERPDGSNFTLKIRSTKLEDSAMYFCASGGARAYEKLFFGSGTQLSVL.

This clonotype was picked up a small number of times. The chain links TRBV29-1 to TRBJ1-1, with unresolved D. The CDR3 covers 11 residues. V was trimmed by 4 bases and J by 3 bases, leaving 6 bases between them. The V gene's germline CDR1 is SQVTM and CDR2 ANQGSEA. CDR3 coding DNA: TGCAGCGTTGTAGAATACACTGAAGCTTTCTTT. As protein: CSVVEYTEAFF.

This chain joins TRBV7-2 and TRBJ1-1; D is uncertain. Per the germline V gene, CDR1 is SGHTA and CDR2 is FQGNSA. This CDR3 region has 14 residues. V was pared by 1 base and J by 6 bases, with 12 bases between. The CDR3 loop reads CASSLEDLKAEAFF. The CDR3 DNA follows: TGTGCCAGCAGCTTAGAGGACCTAAAGGCTGAAGCTTTCTTT. Full variable domain (remainder filled in from reference TRBV7-2 and TRBJ1-1): GAGVSQSPSNKVTEKGKDVELRCDPISGHTALYWYRQSLGQGLEFLIYFQGNSAPDKSGLPSDRFSAERTGGSVSTLTIQRTQQEDSAVYLCASSLEDLKAEAFFGQGTRLTVV.

The CDR3 reads CASSEPGTGPDTQYF. The CDR3 coding sequence is TGTGCCAGCAGTGAGCCCGGGACAGGCCCAGATACGCAGTATTTT. This chain links TRBV25-1 with TRBJ2-3; TRBD1 aligns across 8 bases. From germline, CDR1 is MGHDK and CDR2 SYGVNS. The CDR3 is 15 amino acids. Trimming at V came to 3 bases and at J to 4 bases, leaving 6 bases not matched to a gene.

This clonotype was observed a handful of times. This sequence joins TRBV11-2 and TRBJ1-5; the D gene is possibly TRBD1 (5 bases). CDR1 SGHAT and CDR2 FQNNGV come from the germline V gene. The germline V and J ends were trimmed by 2 bases and 1 base, with 9 bases remaining between them. The CDR3 spans 15 residues. The DNA for the CDR3 is TGTGCCAGCAGCTTACAGGGAATGAGCAATCAGCCCCAGCATTTT. Its protein product is CASSLQGMSNQPQHF. The full variable domain, with the rest looked up from reference TRBV11-2 and TRBJ1-5, is EAGVAQSPRYKIIEKRQSVAFWCNPISGHATLYWYQQILGQGPKLLIQFQNNGVVDDSQLPKDRFSAERLKGVDSTLKIQPAKLEDSAVYLCASSLQGMSNQPQHFGDGTRLSIL.

This clonotype was picked up a small number of times. The rearrangement uses TRBV6-5 and TRBJ1-4, with D unresolved. There are 13 residues in the CDR3. Trimming cost V 2 bases and J 5 bases, with 6 bases left between them. Germline CDR1 and CDR2: MNHEY and SVGAGI. The CDR3 region has the DNA TGTGCCAGCAGTTACGGAGGAAATGAAAAACTGTTTTTT. Translated, it gives CASSYGGNEKLFF.

The rearrangement links TRBV4-2 to TRBJ2-2; 7 nucleotides agree with TRBD1. V dropped 2 bases and J dropped 3; count of bases not matched to a gene: 6. The germline V gene has CDR1 LGHNA and CDR2 YNFKEQ. This CDR3 contains 16 residues. The CDR3 nucleotides are TGTGCCAGCAGCCAACGGACAGGTTCTGACACCGGGGAGCTGTTTTTT. As protein: CASSQRTGSDTGELFF.

This clonotype was detected once. The genes are TRBV29-1 and TRBJ1-2, with D possibly being TRBD1 (6 bases). V gave up 7 bases and J gave up 0 bases, with 12 bases separating them. The CDR3 spans 13 residues. The V gene's germline CDR1 is SQVTM and CDR2 ANQGSEA. CDR3 coding DNA: TGCAGCGCAACAGGGATCCCTAACTATGGCTACACCTTC. Amino acids: CSATGIPNYGYTF.

V gene TRBV15 combines with J gene TRBJ2-5; TRBD1 might be the D (6 bases). V was trimmed by 5 bases and J by 5 bases, leaving 18 bases between them. The germline V gene encodes CDR1 LNHNV and CDR2 YYDKDF (reference sequence). The CDR3 runs to 15 residues. DNA for the CDR3: TGTGCCACCAGCTCACAGGATAGGGGGAAGGAGACCCAGTACTTC. Its protein product is CATSSQDRGKETQYF.

The V call is TRBV10-3, the J call TRBJ2-5; D uncertain. Deletions cut 6 bases from V and 5 bases from J, with 10 bases between. The CDR3 consists of 12 residues. Germline-derived CDR1 and CDR2 are ENHRY and SYGVKD. CDR3 sequence reads: CAISPRRETQYF. The CDR3 DNA sequence: TGTGCCATCAGCCCACGAAGGGAGACCCAGTACTTC.